These 26 T cell receptor beta chains were sequenced from one sample in a study of vaccination effects on CD4 cells after COVID-19. The table came from immunoSEQ multiplex PCR; TCRdb's copy has only in-frame clones and leaves some out. Among tens of thousands of clones listed, approximately 73% were seen once. ViraFEST assay sequencing came after antigen-specific CD4+ T cells were expanded with viral peptide pools. The culture ran for nine to ten days, and then CD4+ T cells were isolated. The person had PCR-confirmed SARS-CoV-2 infection between March and December 2020. These receptors lack a known antigen. The sample was CD4+ T cells from PBMCs cultured with a peptide pool, taken before COVID-19 vaccination. The receptors stem from a human donor who had a prior SARS-CoV-2 infection.

V and J are TRBV7-9 and TRBJ2-2; D is unresolved. The V gene lost 3 bases and the J gene lost 3 bases, with 8 bases spanning the gap. The CDR3 has 14 residues. CDR1 is SEHNR, CDR2 FQNEAQ, per germline (reference sequence). CDR3 DNA: TGTGCCAGCAGCTTTAACACAGACACCGGGGAGCTGTTTTTT. Translating gives CASSFNTDTGELFF.

The V and J genes are TRBV6-2 or TRBV6-3 and TRBJ2-1, with a possible D match to TRBD1 (6 bases). Germline values: CDR1 MNHEY, CDR2 SVGEGT. V was trimmed by 0 bases and J by 5 bases, leaving 14 bases between them. This CDR3 spans 16 amino acids. The CDR3 DNA follows: TGTGCCAGCAGTTACTCGGGTTACAGGGCCCACAATGAGCAGTTCTTC. Translated: CASSYSGYRAHNEQFF.

The V and J genes are TRBV5-6 and TRBJ1-5; tentative D call: TRBD1 (5 bases). Trimming removed 5 bases from V and 3 bases from J, with 9 bases in between. Germline CDR1 reads SGHDT; CDR2 reads YYEEEE. This CDR3 is built from 13 residues. The CDR3 loop is CASSWGPNQPQHF. The CDR3 DNA reads TGTGCCAGCAGTTGGGGCCCCAATCAGCCCCAGCATTTT.

This clone was counted only a few times. This sequence joins TRBV11-2 and TRBJ2-7; 7 bases are a match to TRBD2. CDR3 size: 15 residues. Unmatched junction bases numbered 4, after V lost 2 bases and J lost 0 bases. CDR1 is SGHAT and CDR2 is FQNNGV in the germline V gene. The CDR3 nucleotides read TGTGCCAGCAGCTTAACCCTAGCGGACTCCTACGAGCAGTACTTC. As protein: CASSLTLADSYEQYF.

The V and J genes are TRBV6-6 and TRBJ2-5; a possible D gene is TRBD1 (5 bases). The CDR3 has 12 amino acids. Germline-derived CDR1 and CDR2 are MNHNY and SVGAGI (reference sequence). The V end was cut by 8 bases, the J end by 3 bases, with 10 bases between. DNA of the CDR3: TGTGCCAGCGGGGCCGTGGAAGAGACCCAGTACTTC. Translating gives CASGAVEETQYF.

The chain carries TRBV9 and TRBJ2-1, with 15 bases that match TRBD2. This CDR3 region has 16 residues. Trimming at V came to 4 bases and at J to 6 bases, leaving 5 bases not matched to a gene. Germline V gene data show CDR1 as SGDLS and CDR2 as YYNGEE. The CDR3 coding sequence is TGTGCCAGCAGCAAGGGACTAGCGGGGGGCGTCAATGAGCAGTTCTTC. Its protein product is CASSKGLAGGVNEQFF.

The chain uses TRBV2 and TRBJ2-2; 7 nucleotides align to TRBD2. From germline, CDR1 is SNHLY and CDR2 FYNNEI. With V trimmed by 7 bases and J by 3 bases, 8 bases remained unmatched. This CDR3 is built from 15 residues. CDR3 DNA: TGTGCCAGCAAGCCTAGCGGTTCTTACACCGGGGAGCTGTTTTTT. Its translation is CASKPSGSYTGELFF.

The chain is built from TRBV2 and TRBJ2-2; 9 bases fit TRBD1. Trimming cost V 7 bases and J 5 bases; bases outside gene matches: 8. Germline V gene lookup returns CDR1 SNHLY and CDR2 FYNNEI. The CDR3 is 15 residues long. As DNA, the CDR3 is TGTGCCAGCAAAAGGGACAGGGTTGATACCGGGGAGCTGTTTTTT. Protein: CASKRDRVDTGELFF.

The chain is built from TRBV7-3 and TRBJ2-7, with 14 bases aligning to TRBD2. This CDR3 comprises 18 residues. V shed 0 bases, J shed 7 bases, and the junction held 11 bases outside the gene matches. Germline lookup yields CDR1 SGHTA and CDR2 FQGTGA. The CDR3 loop is CASSLTGTPGLAGVEQYF. The CDR3 nucleotides read TGTGCCAGCAGCTTAACTGGGACTCCGGGACTAGCGGGAGTTGAGCAGTACTTC.

The rearrangement links TRBV6-6 to TRBJ2-2; a possible D gene is TRBD2 (5 bases). Germline CDR1 and CDR2: MNHNY and SVGAGI (reference sequence). This CDR3 contains 15 residues. V was pared by 6 bases and J by 2 bases, with 13 bases between. CDR3 protein: CASRQTGINTGELFF. CDR3 sequence (DNA): TGTGCCAGCAGGCAAACCGGGATCAACACCGGGGAGCTGTTTTTT.

This clone was recorded only once. The chain carries TRBV19 and TRBJ2-3; a possible D gene is TRBD1 (6 bases). V was shortened by 4 bases and J by 4 bases, with 15 bases between the two germline ends. The germline V gene encodes CDR1 LNHDA and CDR2 SQIVND (reference sequence). CDR3 length equals 15 residues. The CDR3 is CASSRDTRGADTQYF. In nucleotides, the CDR3 is TGTGCCAGTAGTAGGGACACTAGGGGTGCAGATACGCAGTATTTT.

This rearrangement joins TRBV19 to TRBJ1-2; maybe TRBD1 (5 bases). CDR1 is LNHDA and CDR2 is SQIVND in the germline V gene (reference sequence). The CDR3 contains 11 residues. V was trimmed by 6 bases and J by 8 bases, leaving 10 bases between them. Written as DNA, the CDR3 is TGTGCCAGTAGAAGACAGCGCGGCTACACCTTC. Translation gives CASRRQRGYTF.

The chain has TRBV27 and TRBJ1-2; 8 bases are a match to TRBD1. Germline trimming cut 2 bases from V and 3 bases from J; bases unmatched to any gene: 11. Germline V gene sequence: CDR1 MNHEY, CDR2 SMNVEV (reference sequence). The length of the CDR3 is 17 residues. CDR3 DNA sequence: TGTGCCAGCAGTTTAGATTGGGCAGGGGGCGCTTACTATGGCTACACCTTC. This codes for CASSLDWAGGAYYGYTF.

J is TRBJ1-4 and V is TRBV29-1; D is possibly TRBD1 (5 bases). This CDR3 is built from 14 residues. Germline V gene sequence: CDR1 SQVTM, CDR2 ANQGSEA. Trimming left V 4 bases short and J 4 bases short, with 13 bases between. CDR3 sequence (DNA): TGCAGCGTTGGCGTTGGCGGGGGTAATGAAAAACTGTTTTTT. It codes for CSVGVGGGNEKLFF.

The chain recombines TRBV3-1 (or the pseudogene TRBV3-2) with TRBJ2-7; D possibly matches TRBD1 or TRBD2 (6 bases each). The germline gives CDR1 LGHDT, CDR2 YNNKEL (reference sequence). This CDR3 comprises 12 residues. V shed 2 bases and J shed 6 bases, with 8 bases lying between them. As DNA, the CDR3 is TGTGCCAGCAGCCAACGGGGGCTCGAGCAGTACTTC. This translates into CASSQRGLEQYF.

The chain combines TRBV5-1 with TRBJ2-1; no definite D call. CDR3 length equals 16 residues. CDR1 and CDR2 (germline): SGHRS, YFSETQ. V was clipped by 0 bases and J by 0 bases, with 10 bases between them. The CDR3 protein is CASSLVRASSYNEQFF. The CDR3 bases are TGCGCCAGCAGCTTGGTTCGGGCGAGCTCCTACAATGAGCAGTTCTTC.

This clone was detected only a few times. The chain links TRBV5-1 to TRBJ2-7; D gene unclear. The germline gives CDR1 SGHRS, CDR2 YFSETQ. The ends were cut back, 0 bases at V and 4 bases at J, with 8 bases in the middle. The CDR3 consists of 13 residues. The CDR3 protein is CASSLEVGYEQYF. CDR3 sequence (DNA): TGCGCCAGCAGCTTGGAAGTTGGGTACGAGCAGTACTTC.

The rearrangement uses TRBV3-1 (or the pseudogene TRBV3-2) and TRBJ2-4, with D uncertain. CDR1 is LGHDT, CDR2 YNNKEL, per germline (reference sequence). The CDR3 is made up of 16 amino acids. Trimming cost V 4 bases and J 8 bases, with 21 bases left between them. The CDR3: CASSLAGESIGYIQYF. The CDR3 DNA reads TGTGCCAGCAGCCTCGCTGGAGAGTCAATCGGGTACATTCAGTACTTC.

This clone showed up just a few times. The chain couples TRBV27 to TRBJ2-2; no clear D gene. This CDR3 has 13 residues. V lost 3 bases to trimming and J lost 6 bases, with 8 bases between them. Germline lookup yields CDR1 MNHEY and CDR2 SMNVEV (reference sequence). The CDR3 loop is CASSFDNPGELFF. CDR3 nucleotide sequence: TGTGCCAGCAGTTTTGACAATCCCGGGGAGCTGTTTTTT.

V is TRBV27 and J is TRBJ2-1, with D perhaps matching TRBD1 (5 bases). This CDR3 has 13 amino acids. V was cut by 5 bases and J by 4 bases, with 9 bases left in between. Germline CDR1 reads MNHEY; CDR2 reads SMNVEV (reference sequence). The CDR3 reads CASSRTLYNEQFF. The DNA of the CDR3 is TGTGCCAGCAGTCGGACACTTTACAATGAGCAGTTCTTC.

The chain is built from TRBV20-1 and TRBJ2-3, with 14 bases identical to TRBD2. The junction had 10 bases not matched to a gene; V was cut back by 3 bases and J by 5 bases. Germline V lookup: CDR1 DFQATT, CDR2 SNEGSKA (reference sequence). This CDR3 has 17 amino acids. The DNA for the CDR3 is TGCAGTGCTAGTATTGTCAGGACTAGCGGGGGGAAAGATACGCAGTATTTT. This codes for CSASIVRTSGGKDTQYF.

The V call is TRBV5-5, the J call TRBJ2-3; no clear D gene. The CDR3 loop spans 14 amino acids. Germline V gene data show CDR1 as SGHKS and CDR2 as YYEKEE (reference sequence). Between the trimmed V and J ends, which lost 1 base and 2 bases, there was a span of 8 bases. CDR3 in amino acids: CASSLFQYTDTQYF. CDR3 DNA sequence: TGTGCCAGCAGCTTGTTTCAGTACACAGATACGCAGTATTTT.

CDR3 sequence: CASSLVRTGEQYF. DNA for the CDR3: TGTGCCAGCAGCTTAGTAAGGACAGGCGAGCAGTACTTC. The chain joins TRBV11-3 to TRBJ2-7; 7 bases are shared with TRBD1. The CDR3 is 13 amino acids. J gave up 6 bases and V 1 base, and 3 bases lay outside the gene matches. Germline assignment: CDR1 SGHNT and CDR2 YENEEA.

The V call is TRBV6-5, the J call TRBJ2-1; 7 bases are shared with TRBD2. Germline CDR1 reads MNHEY; CDR2 reads SVGAGI. J gave up 7 bases and V 0 bases, and 6 bases lay outside the gene matches. CDR3 length: 15 residues. The CDR3 here is CASSYSSGGGNEQFF. CDR3 DNA sequence: TGTGCCAGCAGTTACTCTTCGGGGGGAGGAAATGAGCAGTTCTTC.

The CDR3, as DNA: TGTGCCACCAGCAAACCGGGACGTTGGGGCGAAAAACTGTTTTTT. This sequence encodes CATSKPGRWGEKLFF. V and J are TRBV15 and TRBJ1-4, with D possibly TRBD1 on 5 matching bases. The CDR3 is 15 residues long. The V end was cut by 4 bases, the J end by 8 bases, with 17 bases between. Germline V gene sequence: CDR1 LNHNV, CDR2 YYDKDF (reference sequence).

The gene calls are TRBV29-1 and TRBJ2-3; TRBD2 matches at 11 bases. The CDR3 has 14 residues. Germline trimming cut 4 bases from V and 8 bases from J; bases unmatched to any gene: 8. Germline CDR1 is SQVTM and CDR2 is ANQGSEA. The CDR3 reads CSVVTLAGGGTQYF. The CDR3 DNA reads as TGCAGCGTTGTAACCCTAGCGGGAGGCGGTACGCAGTATTTT.